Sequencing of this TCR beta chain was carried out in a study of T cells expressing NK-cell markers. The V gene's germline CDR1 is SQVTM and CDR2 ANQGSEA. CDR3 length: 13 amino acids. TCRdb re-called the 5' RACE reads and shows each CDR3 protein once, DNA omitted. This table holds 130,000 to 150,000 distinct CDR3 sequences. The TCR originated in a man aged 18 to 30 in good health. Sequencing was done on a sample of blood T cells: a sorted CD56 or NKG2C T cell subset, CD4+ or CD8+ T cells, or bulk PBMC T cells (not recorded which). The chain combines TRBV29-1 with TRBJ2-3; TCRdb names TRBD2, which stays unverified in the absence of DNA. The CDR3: CSATSRRTDTQYF.